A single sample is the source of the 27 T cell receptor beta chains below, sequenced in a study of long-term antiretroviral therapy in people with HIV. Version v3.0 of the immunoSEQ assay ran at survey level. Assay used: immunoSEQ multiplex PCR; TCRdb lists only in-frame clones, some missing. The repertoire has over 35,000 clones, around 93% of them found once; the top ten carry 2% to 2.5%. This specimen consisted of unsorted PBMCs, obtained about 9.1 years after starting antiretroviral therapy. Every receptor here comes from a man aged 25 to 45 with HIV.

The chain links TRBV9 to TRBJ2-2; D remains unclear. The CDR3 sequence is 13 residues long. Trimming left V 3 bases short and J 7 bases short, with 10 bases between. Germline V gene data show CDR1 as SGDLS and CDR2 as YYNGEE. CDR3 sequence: CASSANRIGELFF. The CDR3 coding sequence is TGTGCCAGCAGCGCCAATAGGATCGGGGAGCTGTTTTTT.

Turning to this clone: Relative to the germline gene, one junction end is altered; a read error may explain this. The CDR3 here is CASSPGTSGEADTQYF. In DNA form, the CDR3 reads TGTGCTAGCAGCCCCGGGACTAGCGGGGAAGCAGATACGCAGTATTTT. The chain uses TRBV7-7 and TRBJ2-3, with 13 positions matching TRBD2. Germline V gives CDR1 SSHAT, CDR2 FNYEAQ (reference sequence). The CDR3 has 16 residues. Variable domain in full (rest from reference TRBV7-7 and TRBJ2-3): GAGVSQSPRYKVTKRGQDVTLRCDPISSHATLYWYQQALGQGPEFLTYFNYEAQPDKSGLPSDRFSAERPEGSISTLTIQRTEQRDSAMYRCASSPGTSGEADTQYFGPGTRLTVL.

The CDR3 bases are TGTGCCAGCAGCCGTAGTACGACAGATACGCAGTATTTT. Its protein product is CASSRSTTDTQYF. This chain joins TRBV6-5 and TRBJ2-3; D gene ambiguous. Germline CDR1 is MNHEY and CDR2 is SVGAGI. The length of the CDR3 is 13 residues. V dropped 6 bases and J dropped 3 bases, with 10 bases sitting between them.

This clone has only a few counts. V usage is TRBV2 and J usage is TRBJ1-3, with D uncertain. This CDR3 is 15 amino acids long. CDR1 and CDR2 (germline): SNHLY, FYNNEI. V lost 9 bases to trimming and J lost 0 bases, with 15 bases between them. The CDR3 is CARGEGLNSGNTIYF. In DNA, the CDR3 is TGTGCCAGGGGTGAAGGTCTCAACTCTGGAAACACCATATATTTT.

The CDR3 DNA reads TGTGCCAGCAGCCGTGCAATTTTGACAGGGGGCCCTCCTAACTATGGCTACACCTTC. This codes for CASSRAILTGGPPNYGYTF. J is TRBJ1-2 and V is TRBV5-4; 10 nucleotides align to TRBD1. Germline CDR1 reads SGHNT; CDR2 reads YYREEE (reference sequence). V was clipped by 4 bases and J by 0 bases; unmatched bases: 15. The CDR3 is 19 residues long.

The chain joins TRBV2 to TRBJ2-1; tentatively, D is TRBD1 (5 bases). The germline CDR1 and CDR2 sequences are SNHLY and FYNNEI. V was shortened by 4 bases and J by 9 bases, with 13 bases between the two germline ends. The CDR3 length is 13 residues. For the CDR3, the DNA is TGTGCCAGCAGTGGGCTTAACCAGGGTGAGCAGTTCTTC. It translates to CASSGLNQGEQFF. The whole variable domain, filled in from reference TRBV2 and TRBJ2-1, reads EPEVTQTPSHQVTQMGQEVILRCVPISNHLYFYWYRQILGQKVEFLVSFYNNEISEKSEIFDDQFSVERPDGSNFTLKIRSTKLEDSAMYFCASSGLNQGEQFFGPGTRLTVL.

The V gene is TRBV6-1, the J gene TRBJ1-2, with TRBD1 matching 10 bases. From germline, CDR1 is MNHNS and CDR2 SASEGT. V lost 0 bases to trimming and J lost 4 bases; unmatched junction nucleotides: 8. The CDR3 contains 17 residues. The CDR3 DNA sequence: TGTGCCAGCAGTGAAGCGCTTCGGGACAGGGGACGCTATGGCTACACCTTC. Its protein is CASSEALRDRGRYGYTF.

This CDR3 reads CASSSTTSRSGNSPLHF. The CDR3 nucleotides read TGCGCCAGCAGCTCTACGACATCCCGAAGCGGAAATTCACCCCTCCACTTT. The chain joins TRBV5-1 to TRBJ1-6; no firm D call. Germline CDR1 and CDR2: SGHRS and YFSETQ. The germline V and J ends were trimmed by 3 bases and 7 bases, with 20 bases remaining between them. CDR3 length equals 17 residues.

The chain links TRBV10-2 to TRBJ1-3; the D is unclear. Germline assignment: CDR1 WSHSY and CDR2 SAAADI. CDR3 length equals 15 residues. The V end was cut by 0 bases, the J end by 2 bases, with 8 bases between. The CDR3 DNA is TGCGCCAGCAGTGAGTCAATCGGGGCTGGAAACACCATATATTTT. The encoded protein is CASSESIGAGNTIYF.

CDR3 nucleotide sequence: TGTGCCAGCAGTACCGAACAGGGGGACAATGAGCAGTTCTTC. It specifies CASSTEQGDNEQFF. This chain connects TRBV27 to TRBJ2-1, with 8 bases fitting TRBD1. With 5 bases clipped from V and 5 bases from J, the junction kept 5 bases outside the gene matches. The CDR3 loop spans 14 amino acids. Germline CDR1 is MNHEY and CDR2 is SMNVEV (reference sequence).

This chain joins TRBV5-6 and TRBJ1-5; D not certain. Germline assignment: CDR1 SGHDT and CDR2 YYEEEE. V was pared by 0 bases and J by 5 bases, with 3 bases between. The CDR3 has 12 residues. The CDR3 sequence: CASSLVDQPQHF. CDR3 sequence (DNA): TGTGCCAGCAGCTTGGTTGATCAGCCCCAGCATTTT.

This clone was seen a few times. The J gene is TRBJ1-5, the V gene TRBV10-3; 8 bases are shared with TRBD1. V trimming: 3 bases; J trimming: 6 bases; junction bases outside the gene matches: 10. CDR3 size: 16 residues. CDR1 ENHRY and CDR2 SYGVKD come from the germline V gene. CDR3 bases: TGTGCCATCAGTGATTCCCCGGACACAGGGGGTCAGCCCCAGCATTTT. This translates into CAISDSPDTGGQPQHF.

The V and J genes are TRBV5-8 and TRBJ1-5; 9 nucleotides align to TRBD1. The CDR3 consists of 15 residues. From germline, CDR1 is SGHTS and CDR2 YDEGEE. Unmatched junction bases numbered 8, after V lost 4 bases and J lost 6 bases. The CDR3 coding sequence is TGTGCCAGCAGCCCCCGAACAGGGGGCGGTCAGCCCCAGCATTTT. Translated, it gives CASSPRTGGGQPQHF.

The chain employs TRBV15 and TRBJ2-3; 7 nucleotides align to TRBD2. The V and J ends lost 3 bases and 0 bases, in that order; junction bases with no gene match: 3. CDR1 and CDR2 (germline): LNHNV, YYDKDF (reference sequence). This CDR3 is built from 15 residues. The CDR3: CATSRGEGSTDTQYF. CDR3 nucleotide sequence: TGTGCCACCAGCAGGGGGGAGGGTAGCACAGATACGCAGTATTTT.

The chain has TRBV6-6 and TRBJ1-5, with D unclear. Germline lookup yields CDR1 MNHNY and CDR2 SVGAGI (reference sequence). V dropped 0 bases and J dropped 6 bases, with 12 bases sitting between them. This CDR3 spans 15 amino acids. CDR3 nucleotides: TGTGCCAGCAGTTACTCGGAGGCAGGCATTCAGCCCCAGCATTTT. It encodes CASSYSEAGIQPQHF.

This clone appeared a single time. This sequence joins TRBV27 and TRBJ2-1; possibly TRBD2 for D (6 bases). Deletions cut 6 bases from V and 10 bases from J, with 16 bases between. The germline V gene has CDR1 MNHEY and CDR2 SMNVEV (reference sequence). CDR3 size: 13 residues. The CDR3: CASRPDLAREQFF. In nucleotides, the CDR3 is TGTGCCAGCAGACCTGACCTAGCGAGGGAGCAGTTCTTC.

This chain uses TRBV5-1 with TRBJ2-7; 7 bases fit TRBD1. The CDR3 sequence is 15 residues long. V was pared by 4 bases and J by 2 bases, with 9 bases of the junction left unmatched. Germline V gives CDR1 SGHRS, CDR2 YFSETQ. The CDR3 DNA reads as TGCGCCAGCAGCGTAACGGGACAGTTACCCTACGAGCAGTACTTC. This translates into CASSVTGQLPYEQYF. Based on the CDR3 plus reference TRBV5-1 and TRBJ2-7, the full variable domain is KAGVTQTPRYLIKTRGQQVTLSCSPISGHRSVSWYQQTPGQGLQFLFEYFSETQRNKGNFPGRFSGRQFSNSRSEMNVSTLELGDSALYLCASSVTGQLPYEQYFGPGTRLTVT.

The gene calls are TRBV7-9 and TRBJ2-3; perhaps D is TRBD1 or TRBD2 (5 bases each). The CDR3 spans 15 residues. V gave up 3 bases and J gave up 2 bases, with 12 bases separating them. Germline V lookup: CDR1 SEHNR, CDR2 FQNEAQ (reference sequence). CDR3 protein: CASSFYPGHTDTQYF. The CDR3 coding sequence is TGTGCCAGCAGCTTTTACCCGGGGCACACAGATACGCAGTATTTT. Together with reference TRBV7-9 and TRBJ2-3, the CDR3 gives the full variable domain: DTGVSQNPRHKITKRGQNVTFRCDPISEHNRLYWYRQTLGQGPEFLTYFQNEAQLEKSRLLSDRFSAERPKGSFSTLEIQRTEQGDSAMYLCASSFYPGHTDTQYFGPGTRLTVL.

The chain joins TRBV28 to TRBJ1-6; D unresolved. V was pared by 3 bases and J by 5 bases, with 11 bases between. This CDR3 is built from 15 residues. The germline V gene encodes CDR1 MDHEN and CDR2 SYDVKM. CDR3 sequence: CASSFHRRDNSPLHF. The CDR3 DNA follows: TGTGCCAGCAGTTTTCATCGCCGGGATAATTCACCCCTCCACTTT.

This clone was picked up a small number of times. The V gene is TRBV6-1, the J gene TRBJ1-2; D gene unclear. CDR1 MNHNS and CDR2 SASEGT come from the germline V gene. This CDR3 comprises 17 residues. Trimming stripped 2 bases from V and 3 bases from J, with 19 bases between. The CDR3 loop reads CASSEISGFEVDYGYTF. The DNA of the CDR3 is TGTGCCAGCAGTGAAATATCGGGGTTTGAGGTTGACTATGGCTACACCTTC.

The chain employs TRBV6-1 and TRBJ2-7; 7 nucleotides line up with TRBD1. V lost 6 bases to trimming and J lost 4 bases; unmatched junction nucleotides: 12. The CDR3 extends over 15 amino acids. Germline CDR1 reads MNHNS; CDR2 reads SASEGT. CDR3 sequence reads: CASRGTDHPPYEQYF. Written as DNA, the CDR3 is TGTGCCAGCAGGGGGACAGATCACCCCCCGTACGAGCAGTACTTC.

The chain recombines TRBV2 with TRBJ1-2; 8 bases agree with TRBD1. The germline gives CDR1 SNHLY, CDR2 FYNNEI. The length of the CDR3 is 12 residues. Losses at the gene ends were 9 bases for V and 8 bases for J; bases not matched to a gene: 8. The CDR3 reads CASSQGAPGYTF. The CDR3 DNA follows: TGTGCCAGTTCCCAGGGGGCGCCCGGCTACACCTTC.

Here the CDR3 reads CSVVSAEQETQYF. The CDR3 region has the DNA TGCAGCGTTGTTTCAGCGGAACAAGAGACCCAGTACTTC. The chain joins TRBV29-1 to TRBJ2-5; D possibly corresponds to TRBD2 (5 bases). The length of the CDR3 is 13 residues. Trimming stripped 4 bases from V and 2 bases from J, with 11 bases between. Germline V gene data show CDR1 as SQVTM and CDR2 as ANQGSEA.

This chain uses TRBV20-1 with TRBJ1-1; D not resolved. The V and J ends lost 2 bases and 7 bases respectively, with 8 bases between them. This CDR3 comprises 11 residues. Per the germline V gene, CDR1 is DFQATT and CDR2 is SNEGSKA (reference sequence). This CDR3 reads CSARSPDEAFF. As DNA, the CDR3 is TGCAGTGCTAGATCCCCGGATGAAGCTTTCTTT.

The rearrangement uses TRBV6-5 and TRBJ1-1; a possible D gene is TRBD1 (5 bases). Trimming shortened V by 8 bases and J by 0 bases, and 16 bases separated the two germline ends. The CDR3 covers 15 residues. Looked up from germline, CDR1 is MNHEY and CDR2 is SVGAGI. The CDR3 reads CASWPLGPVNTEAFF. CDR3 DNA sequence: TGTGCCAGCTGGCCCCTGGGACCTGTGAACACTGAAGCTTTCTTT.

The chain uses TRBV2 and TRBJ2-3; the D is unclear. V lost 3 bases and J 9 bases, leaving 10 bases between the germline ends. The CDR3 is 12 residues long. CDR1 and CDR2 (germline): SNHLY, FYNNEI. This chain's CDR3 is CASSDGRATQYF. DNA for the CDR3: TGTGCCAGCAGTGATGGGCGTGCGACGCAGTATTTT.

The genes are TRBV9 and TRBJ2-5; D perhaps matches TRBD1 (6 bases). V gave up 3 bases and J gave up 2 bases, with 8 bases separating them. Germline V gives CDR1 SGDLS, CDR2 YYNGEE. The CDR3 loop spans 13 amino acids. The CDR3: CASSGTEQETQYF. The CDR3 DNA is TGTGCCAGCAGCGGGACAGAGCAAGAGACCCAGTACTTC. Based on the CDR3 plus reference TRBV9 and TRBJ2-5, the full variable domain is DSGVTQTPKHLITATGQRVTLRCSPRSGDLSVYWYQQSLDQGLQFLIQYYNGEERAKGNILERFSAQQFPDLHSELNLSSLELGDSALYFCASSGTEQETQYFGPGTRLLVL.